The subject of this entry is one T cell receptor beta chain. V shed 6 bases and J shed 4 bases, with 9 bases lying between them. CDR1 is SNHLY, CDR2 FYNNEI, per germline. The CDR3 consists of 12 residues. Using immunoSEQ multiplex PCR, the repertoire was profiled, and TCRdb retains in-frame clones only, with some absent. Among fewer than 700,000 clones listed, less than 90% were seen once. This sample is drawn from a study of blood T cell repertoires in COVID-19. Material: peripheral blood. The rearrangement links TRBV2 to TRBJ1-2; no reliable D call. The receptor's source is a woman aged 45-65 years with COVID-19, enrolled during active disease. CDR3 sequence (DNA): TGTGCCAGCAGACCTAGAGCCTATGGCTACACCTTC. It encodes CASRPRAYGYTF. The full variable domain, in which reference TRBV2 and TRBJ1-2 provide the parts outside the CDR3, is EPEVTQTPSHQVTQMGQEVILRCVPISNHLYFYWYRQILGQKVEFLVSFYNNEISEKSEIFDDQFSVERPDGSNFTLKIRSTKLEDSAMYFCASRPRAYGYTFGSGTRLTVV.